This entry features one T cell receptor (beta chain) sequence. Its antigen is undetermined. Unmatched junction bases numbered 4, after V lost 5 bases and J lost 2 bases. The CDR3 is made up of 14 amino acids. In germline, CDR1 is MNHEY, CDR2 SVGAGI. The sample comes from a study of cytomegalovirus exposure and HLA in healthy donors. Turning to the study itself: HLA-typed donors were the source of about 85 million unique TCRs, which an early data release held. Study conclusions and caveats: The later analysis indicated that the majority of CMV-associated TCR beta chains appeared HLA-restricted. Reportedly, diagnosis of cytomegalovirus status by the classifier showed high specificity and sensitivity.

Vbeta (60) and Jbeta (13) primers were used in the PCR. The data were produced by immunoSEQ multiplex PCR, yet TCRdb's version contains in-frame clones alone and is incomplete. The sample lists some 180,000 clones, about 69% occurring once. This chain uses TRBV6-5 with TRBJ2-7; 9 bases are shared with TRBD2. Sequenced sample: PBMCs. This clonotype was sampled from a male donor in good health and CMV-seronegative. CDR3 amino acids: CASSSLAGPYEQYF. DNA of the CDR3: TGTGCCAGCAGTAGCCTAGCGGGACCCTACGAGCAGTACTTC.